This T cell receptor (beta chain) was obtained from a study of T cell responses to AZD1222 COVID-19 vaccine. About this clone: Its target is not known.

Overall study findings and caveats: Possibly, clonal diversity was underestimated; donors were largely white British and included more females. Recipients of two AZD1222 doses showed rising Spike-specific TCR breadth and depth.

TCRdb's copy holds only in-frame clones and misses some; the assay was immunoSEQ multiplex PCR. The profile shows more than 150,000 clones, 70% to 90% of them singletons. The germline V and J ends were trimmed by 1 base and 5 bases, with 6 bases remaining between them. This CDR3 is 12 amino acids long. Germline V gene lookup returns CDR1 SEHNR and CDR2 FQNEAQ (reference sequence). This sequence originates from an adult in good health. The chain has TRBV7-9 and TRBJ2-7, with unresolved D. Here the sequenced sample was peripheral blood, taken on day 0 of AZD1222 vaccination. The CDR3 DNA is TGTGCCAGCAGCTTAGGGCGAGACGAGCAGTACTTC. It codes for CASSLGRDEQYF.